The 17 T cell receptor beta chains in this list originate from one sample, sequenced in a study of high-grade serous ovarian cancer treatment subgroups. Tumor samples were taken before definitive surgery or chemotherapy. The method was immunoSEQ multiplex PCR; TCRdb's version includes in-frame clones alone and lacks a portion of them. The sample consists of 480 or so clones, about four fifths of them appearing once. The sequencing sample was made of tumor tissue. The receptors shown here come from a human donor with high-grade serous ovarian cancer.

The chain links TRBV28 to TRBJ2-7; TRBD2 matches at 12 bases. CDR3 length: 17 amino acids. V gave up 8 bases and J gave up 1 base; unmatched junction bases: 12. The germline gives CDR1 MDHEN, CDR2 SYDVKM. CDR3 sequence (DNA): TGTGCCAGCGGGCGACTAGCGGGAGCTTCATCGTCCTACGAGCAGTACTTC. Encoded protein: CASGRLAGASSSYEQYF. Supplemented by reference TRBV28 and TRBJ2-7, the full variable domain reads DVKVTQSSRYLVKRTGEKVFLECVQDMDHENMFWYRQDPGLGLRLIYFSYDVKMKEKGDIPEGYSVSREKKERFSLILESASTNQTSMYLCASGRLAGASSSYEQYFGPGTRLTVT.

CDR3 in DNA: TGCGCCAGCAGCCAAGAGGGAGCGGGAGGGAGGGATGAGCAGTTCTTC. This encodes CASSQEGAGGRDEQFF. This chain connects TRBV4-3 to TRBJ2-1; 10 bases are shared with TRBD2. The trim removed 0 bases at V and 8 bases at J, leaving 7 bases unmatched. CDR1 is LGHNA, CDR2 YSLEER, per germline. The CDR3 covers 16 residues.

The rearrangement uses TRBV15 and TRBJ1-5, with D unclear. This CDR3 comprises 14 residues. The V gene's germline CDR1 is LNHNV and CDR2 YYDKDF (reference sequence). V was cut by 8 bases and J by 1 base, with 12 bases left in between. The chain's CDR3 is CATYRPGSNQPQHF. CDR3 coding DNA: TGTGCCACCTACCGGCCTGGGAGCAATCAGCCCCAGCATTTT.

This clone was seen just once. The rearrangement joins TRBV11-2 to TRBJ2-7; D uncertain. Trimming pared 0 bases from V and 5 bases from J, leaving 8 bases between. Germline V gives CDR1 SGHAT, CDR2 FQNNGV. The CDR3 runs 13 residues. CDR3 nucleotides: TGTGCCAGCAGCTTAGATCGAACCGACGAGCAGTACTTC. This encodes CASSLDRTDEQYF.

The chain is built from TRBV5-6 and TRBJ2-7; D remains unclear. The CDR3 spans 14 residues. Trimming took off 0 bases at V and 0 bases at J, with 7 bases between the two ends. The germline gives CDR1 SGHDT, CDR2 YYEEEE. CDR3 protein: CASSLEGASYEQYF. The CDR3 region has the DNA TGTGCCAGCAGCTTGGAGGGCGCCTCCTACGAGCAGTACTTC.

This clone was seen a single time. The V gene is TRBV19, the J gene TRBJ2-1; tentative D call: TRBD2 (6 bases). V dropped 10 bases and J dropped 7 bases, with 20 bases sitting between them. This CDR3 is 14 amino acids long. Germline assignment: CDR1 LNHDA and CDR2 SQIVND (reference sequence). This CDR3 reads CATWGGVVLNEQFF. The CDR3 region has the DNA TGTGCCACCTGGGGCGGGGTTGTTTTAAATGAGCAGTTCTTC.

This chain connects TRBV4-3 to TRBJ2-7; D remains unclear. The V end lost 2 bases, the J end lost 7 bases, and 12 bases lay between the germline ends. Germline CDR1 and CDR2: LGHNA and YSLEER. The CDR3 loop spans 13 amino acids. As DNA, the CDR3 is TGCGCCAGCAGCCAATGGATTTCAAAAGAGCAGTACTTC. It yields the protein CASSQWISKEQYF.

The chain uses TRBV6-4 and TRBJ2-1, with 9 bases aligning to TRBD1. The CDR3 has 14 amino acids. V was pared by 2 bases and J by 5 bases, with 1 base of the junction left unmatched. From germline, CDR1 is MRHNA and CDR2 SNTAGT. CDR3 in amino acids: CASSDGTGHNEQFF. In DNA, the CDR3 is TGTGCCAGCAGTGACGGGACAGGGCACAATGAGCAGTTCTTC.

V usage is TRBV9 and J usage is TRBJ2-3; D ambiguous. V gave up 0 bases and J gave up 2 bases, with 7 bases separating them. The CDR3 spans 14 residues. In germline, CDR1 is SGDLS, CDR2 YYNGEE. The CDR3 sequence is CASSVEDLTDTQYF. DNA for the CDR3: TGTGCCAGCAGCGTAGAAGACCTCACAGATACGCAGTATTTT.

The V and J genes are TRBV5-1 and TRBJ2-1; TRBD1 aligns across 12 bases. Trimming at V came to 6 bases and at J to 9 bases, leaving 7 bases not matched to a gene. The CDR3 covers 14 residues. Per germline, CDR1 SGHRS and CDR2 YFSETQ. CDR3 in amino acids: CASNGRDRGLEQFF. CDR3 DNA: TGCGCCAGCAACGGTCGGGACAGGGGGCTTGAGCAGTTCTTC.

This clone was found once. The chain joins TRBV5-1 to TRBJ1-2, with D possibly TRBD1 on 5 matching bases. This CDR3 comprises 13 residues. Per the germline V gene, CDR1 is SGHRS and CDR2 is YFSETQ. Trimming stripped 7 bases from V and 6 bases from J, with 16 bases between. This CDR3 is CASWGNTWDGYTF. The CDR3 nucleotides read TGCGCCAGCTGGGGCAATACTTGGGATGGCTACACCTTC.

The V call is TRBV11-2, the J call TRBJ2-1; a weak D match, TRBD2 (5 bases). There are 15 residues in the CDR3. Per germline, CDR1 SGHAT and CDR2 FQNNGV. V was clipped by 1 base and J by 7 bases, with 14 bases between them. The CDR3 sequence: CASSLGGLTKNEQFF. The CDR3 coding sequence is TGTGCCAGCAGCTTAGGTGGCTTGACTAAGAATGAGCAGTTCTTC.

The rearrangement uses TRBV7-9 and TRBJ2-1; TRBD1 matches 7 bases. Germline V gene sequence: CDR1 SEHNR, CDR2 FQNEAQ (reference sequence). Trimming took 7 bases from V and 9 from J; bases not matched to a gene: 9. The CDR3 runs 13 residues. The CDR3 DNA reads as TGTGCCAGCAACCTCGACAGGGAGAGTGAGCAGTTCTTC. Amino acids: CASNLDRESEQFF.

Only a few counts were recorded for this clone. V usage is TRBV4-3 and J usage is TRBJ1-5, with 7 bases identical to TRBD1. The CDR3 is made up of 15 amino acids. V trimming: 0 bases; J trimming: 7 bases; junction bases outside the gene matches: 6. Germline V gene lookup returns CDR1 LGHNA and CDR2 YSLEER. CDR3 sequence reads: CASSQDLGGWQPQHF. In nucleotides, the CDR3 is TGCGCCAGCAGCCAAGATCTAGGGGGCTGGCAGCCCCAGCATTTT.

The V gene is TRBV6-5, the J gene TRBJ1-6, with D unclear. The V gene's germline CDR1 is MNHEY and CDR2 SVGAGI. Trimming took 2 bases from V and 10 from J, leaving 9 bases between them. There are 13 residues in the CDR3. The CDR3 sequence: CASSYRIQSPLHF. The CDR3 DNA is TGTGCCAGCAGTTACCGAATACAATCACCCCTCCACTTT.

This clone was counted once. V is TRBV6-6 and J is TRBJ2-5; D might be TRBD1 or TRBD2, each matching 5 bases. V shed 1 base and J shed 4 bases, with 13 bases lying between them. CDR3 length: 15 residues. The germline CDR1 and CDR2 sequences are MNHNY and SVGAGI (reference sequence). CDR3 nucleotide sequence: TGTGCCAGCAGTTACTTCGGCGGGCAGGGAGAGACCCAGTACTTC. It codes for CASSYFGGQGETQYF.

The chain uses TRBV6-5 and TRBJ1-4, with 7 bases matching TRBD1. Germline CDR1 reads MNHEY; CDR2 reads SVGAGI. The CDR3 has 14 amino acids. Unmatched junction bases numbered 6, after V lost 6 bases and J lost 5 bases. CDR3 residues: CASSHSTGNEKLFF. The CDR3 DNA is TGTGCCAGCAGCCACTCGACAGGGAATGAAAAACTGTTTTTT.